Listed below are T cell receptor beta chains from one sample, sequenced in a study of CD8 T cells in ankylosing spondylitis. TCRdb re-analysed the 5' RACE reads in MiXCR, keeping a single row per CDR3 protein. The sample consists of around 390,000 distinct CDR3 sequences, 20% to 25% of them appearing once. The sequenced sample consisted of blood, either unsorted or a sorted T cell fraction (not recorded which). These receptor sequences come from a male donor with ankylosing spondylitis. The CDR3 runs from the conserved cysteine through the conserved F or W. A D gene is named only where the DNA matches it firmly. Size values are once, few and many counts, or a class for expanded clones, and some rows have none.

d_gene | j_gene | len | abundance | v_gene | CDR3aa | CDR3nt
TRBD1 | TRBJ1-6 | 15 | NA | TRBV12-3/TRBV12-4 | CASSVQGALNSPLHF | TGTGCCAGCAGTGTACAGGGGGCATTGAATTCACCCCTCCACTTT
TRBD1 | TRBJ2-3 | 13 | NA | TRBV5-1 | CASHRGNTDTQYF | TGCGCCAGCCACAGGGGAAACACAGATACGCAGTATTTT
TRBD2 | TRBJ2-3 | 16 | NA | TRBV5-1 | CASSLNWGTSGNTQYF | TGCGCCAGCAGCTTGAATTGGGGGACTAGCGGGAACACGCAGTATTTT
NA | TRBJ2-1 | 16 | few | TRBV14 | CASSQAGLSSYNEQFF | TGTGCCAGCAGCCAGGCGGGTTTGAGCTCCTACAATGAGCAGTTCTTC
TRBD2 | TRBJ2-7 | 16 | NA | TRBV6-1 | CASRGTSGSRDYEQYF | TGTGCCAGCAGGGGGACTAGCGGGAGCAGGGACTACGAGCAGTACTTC
TRBD2 | TRBJ2-7 | 14 | NA | TRBV5-1 | CASSPPGLTYEQYF | TGCGCCAGCAGCCCACCGGGACTAACCTACGAGCAGTACTTC
NA | TRBJ2-7 | 14 | few | TRBV20-1 | CSATGHVSSYEQYF | TGCAGTGCTACCGGCCACGTTAGCTCCTACGAGCAGTACTTC
NA | TRBJ2-5 | 17 | NA | TRBV6-2/TRBV6-3 | CASSYSSGTGGEETQYF | TGTGCCAGCAGTTACTCTTCCGGGACTGGAGGGGAAGAGACCCAGTACTTC
NA | TRBJ1-5 | 13 | few | TRBV2 | CASNRDSNQPQHF | TGTGCCAGCAATCGGGACAGCAATCAGCCCCAGCATTTT
TRBD1 | TRBJ1-5 | 16 | NA | TRBV3-1 | CASSYGTGQLGQPQHF | TGTGCCAGCAGCTATGGGACAGGGCAACTCGGGCAGCCCCAGCATTTT
NA | TRBJ2-2 | 15 | few | TRBV10-3 | CAINRASPNTGELFF | TGTGCCATCAACCGCGCGTCCCCGAACACCGGGGAGCTGTTTTTT
NA | TRBJ2-1 | 17 | NA | TRBV9 | CASSPPGGSPSYNEQFF | TGTGCCAGCAGCCCCCCCGGAGGCAGCCCCTCCTACAATGAGCAGTTCTTC
NA | TRBJ1-6 | 13 | NA | TRBV7-9 | CASSLGLGSPLHF | TGTGCCAGCAGCTTAGGTCTTGGTTCACCCCTCCACTTT
TRBD2 | TRBJ2-3 | 16 | few | TRBV4-1 | CASSQVLAGLSDTQYF | TGCGCCAGCAGCCAAGTACTAGCGGGATTATCTGATACGCAGTATTTT
NA | TRBJ1-1 | 15 | NA | TRBV15 | CATSQSSVRNTEAFF | TGTGCCACCAGCCAGAGTTCGGTCCGGAACACTGAAGCTTTCTTT
NA | TRBJ2-5 | 16 | few | TRBV15 | CATSRDSGFSQETQYF | TGTGCCACCAGCAGAGATTCGGGATTTTCACAAGAGACCCAGTACTTC
NA | TRBJ1-6 | 15 | NA | TRBV4-1 | CASSQTRATNSPLHF | TGCGCCAGCAGCCAAACCCGGGCCACCAATTCACCCCTCCACTTT
NA | TRBJ1-6 | 14 | few | TRBV5-1 | CASSLTRGNSPLHF | TGCGCCAGCAGCTTGACCAGGGGTAATTCACCCCTCCACTTT
TRBD2 | TRBJ2-3 | 15 | few | TRBV20-1 | CSARELAGLTDTQYF | TGCAGTGCTAGGGAACTAGCGGGCCTCACAGATACGCAGTATTTT
TRBD2 | TRBJ2-1 | 16 | NA | TRBV4-1 | CASSPGGAGIYNEQFF | TGCGCCAGCAGCCCCGGGGGAGCGGGAATATACAATGAGCAGTTCTTC
NA | TRBJ1-2 | 14 | few | TRBV3-1 | CASSQQGRGYGYTF | TGTGCCAGCAGCCAACAGGGCCGCGGGTATGGCTACACCTTC
NA | TRBJ1-2 | 16 | NA | TRBV18 | CASSPNAWQYNYGYTF | TGTGCCAGCTCACCAAATGCGTGGCAGTATAACTATGGCTACACCTTC
NA | TRBJ1-5 | 13 | NA | TRBV6-1 | CASSDVAYGPQHF | TGTGCCAGCAGTGATGTAGCGTATGGGCCCCAGCATTTT
NA | TRBJ1-1 | 15 | NA | TRBV18 | CASSPPVRGSAEAFF | TGTGCCAGCTCACCCCCCGTGAGGGGGAGTGCTGAAGCTTTCTTT
NA | TRBJ2-3 | 15 | NA | TRBV5-1 | CASSPNGAVTDTQYF | TGCGCCAGCAGCCCAAACGGAGCGGTCACAGATACGCAGTATTTT
TRBD2 | TRBJ2-1 | 16 | NA | TRBV5-1 | CASSSTSGSGYNEQFF | TGCGCCAGCAGCTCGACTAGCGGGAGTGGCTACAATGAGCAGTTCTTC
TRBD2 | TRBJ2-3 | 14 | NA | TRBV29-1 | CSVEYSGRADTQYF | TGCAGCGTTGAATATAGCGGGAGGGCTGATACGCAGTATTTT
NA | TRBJ2-7 | 14 | NA | TRBV4-3 | CASSQDRISVEQYF | TGCGCCAGCAGCCAAGACCGGATTTCGGTCGAGCAGTACTTC